This T cell receptor beta chain was profiled in a study of sequential checkpoint blockade in melanoma (dated by TCRdb to the late 2010s). Some background on the complete study: Patients were assigned by 1:1 randomization to either first-line nivolumab followed by ipilimumab (arm A) or ipilimumab followed by nivolumab (arm B). Both trial sequences were followed by maintenance nivolumab. DNA from about a hundred pretreatment melanoma tumor samples underwent TCRbeta immunosequencing. For about two dozen patients, matched tumor biopsies were taken both before treatment and at week 13, after single-agent nivolumab (arm A) or ipilimumab (arm B). The same lesion was the source of roughly four fifths of the matched pre- and post-treatment tumor biopsy pairs. Points the paper makes about the study in general: Small sample sizes and reduced statistical power limited the within-arm analyses of tumor T-cell fraction. Among patients in arm A, the nivolumab-first arm, pretreatment tumor TIL clonality was associated with response (P = .04). The response-prediction model combining TCR metrics and mutation burden needs validation in larger, independent patient cohorts. Tumor T-cell fraction and clonality were found to correlate with PD-L1 staining and CD8+ T-cell counts but not with mutational load. Clinical benefit was about 30 times more likely to be achieved by patients whose tumor T-cell fraction and clonality increased by week 13.

Its CDR3 holds 17 amino acids, cysteine through phenylalanine. The entry retains the CDR3 DNA only, 51 bases that are in frame from base 1. CDR1 MGHRA and CDR2 YSYEKL were looked up in the germline V gene. Between the V and J ends, shortened by 4 bases and 6 bases respectively, the junction contains 19 bases. Worth noting for this clone: Its antigen specificity is not known. Base qualities were left out, and no much larger clone turns up one base away.

The immunoSEQ Assay was used to immunosequence TCRbeta CDR3 regions from genomic DNA. Genomic DNA was amplified by bias-controlled multiplex PCR before high-throughput sequencing. In the source study's methods: To quantify the absolute abundance of each unique TCRbeta CDR3 region, the sequences were collapsed and filtered. Clonality was defined as 1 minus Pielou's evenness and was calculated using productive rearrangements only. To compute tumor T-cell fraction, TCRbeta template counts were normalized to usable DNA, with usable DNA estimated from several housekeeping genes. A previously published method was used to identify clones whose frequencies were significantly greater in on-treatment samples than in baseline samples. Held by TCRdb, this immuneACCESS table contains in-frame sequences only and omits some clones. Under half of the omission traces to an unresolved V gene where checked; the cause of the rest is unknown. V and J calls and clone size are given by that table; D and trimming were obtained from the DNA. The sample table contains some 2,400 clones; only one count was recorded for roughly 26% of them. The leading ten clones occupy about 10% of the sample.

Taken with the paper, the label for treatment or condition translates to: randomized to nivolumab then ipilimumab (arm A) or the reverse (arm B). Prior DNA-damaging chemotherapy had not been received by any trial patient. Samples came from patients with melanoma in CheckMate 064, a randomized, open-label phase II trial of sequential checkpoint blockade. Genomic DNA from formalin-fixed paraffin-embedded (FFPE) tissue samples was used for tumor TCR sequencing. The sample here was tumor tissue (inferred from file names), taken from a patient given nivolumab and ipilimumab in sequence. The TCR sequence derives from a human donor with melanoma. The rearranged chain carries TRBV4-1 and TRBJ1-6; a tentative D call is TRBD1 (6 bases match). The DNA reads TGCGCCAGCAGCCCTTTCGCAGGGGAACTCGTTAATTCACCCCTCCACTTT. Its product reads: CASSPFAGELVNSPLHF.